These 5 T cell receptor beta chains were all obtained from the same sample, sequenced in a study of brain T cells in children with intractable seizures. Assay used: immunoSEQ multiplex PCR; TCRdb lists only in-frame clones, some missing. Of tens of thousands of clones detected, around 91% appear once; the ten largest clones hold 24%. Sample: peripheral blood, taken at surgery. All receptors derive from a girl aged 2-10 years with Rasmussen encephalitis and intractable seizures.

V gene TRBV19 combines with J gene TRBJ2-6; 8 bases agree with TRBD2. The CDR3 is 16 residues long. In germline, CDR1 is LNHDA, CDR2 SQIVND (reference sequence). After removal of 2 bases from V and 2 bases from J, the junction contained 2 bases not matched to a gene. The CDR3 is CASSISGSAGANVLTF. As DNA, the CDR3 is TGTGCCAGTAGTATAAGCGGGAGCGCTGGGGCCAACGTCCTGACTTTC.

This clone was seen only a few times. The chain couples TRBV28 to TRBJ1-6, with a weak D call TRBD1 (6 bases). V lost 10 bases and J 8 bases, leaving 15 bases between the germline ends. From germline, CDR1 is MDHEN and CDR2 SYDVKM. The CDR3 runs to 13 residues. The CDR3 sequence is CATSGAGDSPLHF. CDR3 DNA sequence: TGTGCCACCTCAGGGGCGGGGGATTCACCCCTCCACTTT.

The CDR3 spells CASSLDRNTEAFF. The CDR3 DNA reads TGTGCCAGCAGCTTGGACAGGAACACTGAAGCTTTCTTT. V usage is TRBV5-4 and J usage is TRBJ1-1; unclear D gene. With 0 bases removed from V and 1 base from J, the gap between germline ends came to 4 bases. In germline, CDR1 is SGHNT, CDR2 YYREEE (reference sequence). The CDR3 is made up of 13 amino acids.

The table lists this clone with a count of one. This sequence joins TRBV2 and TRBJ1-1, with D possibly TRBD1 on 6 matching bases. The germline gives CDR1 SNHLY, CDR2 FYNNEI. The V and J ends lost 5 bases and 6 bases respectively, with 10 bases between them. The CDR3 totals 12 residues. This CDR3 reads CASSRQVSEAFF. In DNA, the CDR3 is TGTGCCAGCAGTCGACAGGTTTCTGAAGCTTTCTTT.

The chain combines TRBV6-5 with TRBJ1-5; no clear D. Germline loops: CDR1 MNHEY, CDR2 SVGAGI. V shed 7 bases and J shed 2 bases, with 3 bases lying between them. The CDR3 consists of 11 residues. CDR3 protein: CASMGNQPQHF. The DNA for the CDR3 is TGTGCCAGCATGGGCAATCAGCCCCAGCATTTT.